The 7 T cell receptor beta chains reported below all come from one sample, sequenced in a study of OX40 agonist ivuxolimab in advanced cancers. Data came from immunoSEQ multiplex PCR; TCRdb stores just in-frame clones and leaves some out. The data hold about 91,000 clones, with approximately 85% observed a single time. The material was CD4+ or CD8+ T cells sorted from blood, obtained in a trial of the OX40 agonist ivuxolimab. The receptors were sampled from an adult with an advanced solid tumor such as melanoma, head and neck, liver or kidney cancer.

The CDR3 protein is CASSLAGPQHF. The CDR3 DNA reads TGTGCCAGCAGTTTAGCAGGGCCCCAGCATTTT. J is TRBJ1-5 and V is TRBV28; D remains ambiguous. CDR1 MDHEN and CDR2 SYDVKM come from the germline V gene. The V end was cut by 2 bases, the J end by 9 bases, with 5 bases between. The CDR3 spans 11 residues.

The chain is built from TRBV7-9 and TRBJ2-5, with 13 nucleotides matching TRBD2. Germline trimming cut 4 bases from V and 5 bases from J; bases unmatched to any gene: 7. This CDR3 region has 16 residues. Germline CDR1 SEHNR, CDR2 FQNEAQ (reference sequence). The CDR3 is CASSSGLAGVSETQYF. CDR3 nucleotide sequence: TGTGCCAGCAGCTCCGGACTAGCGGGAGTTTCGGAGACCCAGTACTTC. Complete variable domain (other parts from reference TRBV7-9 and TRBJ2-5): DTGVSQNPRHKITKRGQNVTFRCDPISEHNRLYWYRQTLGQGPEFLTYFQNEAQLEKSRLLSDRFSAERPKGSFSTLEIQRTEQGDSAMYLCASSSGLAGVSETQYFGPGTRLLVL.

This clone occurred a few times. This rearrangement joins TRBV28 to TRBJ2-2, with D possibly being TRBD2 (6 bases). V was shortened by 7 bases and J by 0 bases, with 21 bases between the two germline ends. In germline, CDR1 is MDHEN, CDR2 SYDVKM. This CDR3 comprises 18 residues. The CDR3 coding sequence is TGTGCCAGCAACCTTTCGGGACTGACGTTCGCGAACACCGGGGAGCTGTTTTTT. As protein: CASNLSGLTFANTGELFF.

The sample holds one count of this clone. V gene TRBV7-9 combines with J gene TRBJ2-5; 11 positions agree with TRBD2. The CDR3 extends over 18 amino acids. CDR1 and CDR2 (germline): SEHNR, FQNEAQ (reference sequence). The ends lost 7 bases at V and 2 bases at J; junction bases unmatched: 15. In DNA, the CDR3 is TGTGCCAGCACAGACAGATATCAGGGGACTAGCGGACAAGAGACCCAGTACTTC. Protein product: CASTDRYQGTSGQETQYF.

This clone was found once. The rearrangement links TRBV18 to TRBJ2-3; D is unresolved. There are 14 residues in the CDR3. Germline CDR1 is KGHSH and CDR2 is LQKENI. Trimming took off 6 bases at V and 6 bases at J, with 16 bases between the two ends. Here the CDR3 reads CASSLYVGVDTQYF. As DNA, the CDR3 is TGTGCCAGCTCCCTATACGTGGGTGTCGATACGCAGTATTTT.

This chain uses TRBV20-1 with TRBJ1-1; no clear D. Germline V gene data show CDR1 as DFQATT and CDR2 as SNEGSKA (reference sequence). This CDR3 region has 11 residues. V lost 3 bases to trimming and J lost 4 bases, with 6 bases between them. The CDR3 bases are TGCAGTGCTAGCTCAAGCACTGAAGCTTTCTTT. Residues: CSASSSTEAFF.

Here the CDR3 DNA reads TGCGCCAGCAGCGTGCGGACTAGCGGGGATGCGGATGAGCAGTTCTTC. It yields the protein CASSVRTSGDADEQFF. This sequence joins TRBV5-1 and TRBJ2-1; 12 nucleotides line up with TRBD2. Looked up from germline, CDR1 is SGHRS and CDR2 is YFSETQ. V was clipped by 4 bases and J by 8 bases; unmatched bases: 10. The CDR3 totals 16 residues. Full variable domain (missing parts from reference TRBV5-1 and TRBJ2-1): KAGVTQTPRYLIKTRGQQVTLSCSPISGHRSVSWYQQTPGQGLQFLFEYFSETQRNKGNFPGRFSGRQFSNSRSEMNVSTLELGDSALYLCASSVRTSGDADEQFFGPGTRLTVL.